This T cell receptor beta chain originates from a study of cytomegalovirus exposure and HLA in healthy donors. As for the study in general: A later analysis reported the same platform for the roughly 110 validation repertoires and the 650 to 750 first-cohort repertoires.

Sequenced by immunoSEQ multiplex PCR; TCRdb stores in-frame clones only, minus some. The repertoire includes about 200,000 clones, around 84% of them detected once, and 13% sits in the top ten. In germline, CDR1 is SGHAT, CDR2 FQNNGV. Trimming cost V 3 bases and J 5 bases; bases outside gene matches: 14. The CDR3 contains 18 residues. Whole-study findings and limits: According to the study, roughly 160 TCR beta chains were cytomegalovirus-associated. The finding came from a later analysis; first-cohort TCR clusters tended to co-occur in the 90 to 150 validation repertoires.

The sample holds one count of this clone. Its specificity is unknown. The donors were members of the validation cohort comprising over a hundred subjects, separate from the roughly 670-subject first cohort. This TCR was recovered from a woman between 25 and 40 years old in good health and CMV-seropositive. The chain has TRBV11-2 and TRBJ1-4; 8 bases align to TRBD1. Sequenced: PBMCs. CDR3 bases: TGTGCCAGCAGCTTCGGGGGACAGGCCCTACCGGGGAATGAAAAACTGTTTTTT. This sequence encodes CASSFGGQALPGNEKLFF.